The clone carrying this TCR beta chain occurred many times. Antigen specificity is unknown. Since it is a stray read in a library aimed at alpha chains, this beta chain has a size that is not meaningful. These data originate in a study of spatial heterogeneity in lung cancer. Study-wide results and caveats: Within tumors, counts of expanded alpha and beta TCRs tracked tumor mutation counts.

The time point: sample taken at primary tumor resection. Sequencing covered unsorted whole RNA taken from tumor, nontumor lung or frozen PBMC. Germline CDR1 is SNHLY and CDR2 is FYNNEI. J lost 4 bases, V lost 7 bases, and 6 bases had no gene match. The CDR3 runs 13 residues. Each CDR3 protein is one row after TCRdb ran MiXCR on the 5' RACE reads. This sample carries fewer than 10,000 distinct CDR3 sequences, approximately 7% of them seen once, and the ten largest clones take 18%. The sequence came from a female donor with early-stage non-small cell lung cancer. The source material was lung tumor tissue, sampled at surgery. The V call is TRBV2, the J call TRBJ1-1; the match to TRBD1 covers 7 bases. CDR3 sequence: CASTDTGVTEAFF. CDR3 sequence (DNA): TGTGCCAGCACTGACACAGGGGTCACTGAAGCTTTCTTT.